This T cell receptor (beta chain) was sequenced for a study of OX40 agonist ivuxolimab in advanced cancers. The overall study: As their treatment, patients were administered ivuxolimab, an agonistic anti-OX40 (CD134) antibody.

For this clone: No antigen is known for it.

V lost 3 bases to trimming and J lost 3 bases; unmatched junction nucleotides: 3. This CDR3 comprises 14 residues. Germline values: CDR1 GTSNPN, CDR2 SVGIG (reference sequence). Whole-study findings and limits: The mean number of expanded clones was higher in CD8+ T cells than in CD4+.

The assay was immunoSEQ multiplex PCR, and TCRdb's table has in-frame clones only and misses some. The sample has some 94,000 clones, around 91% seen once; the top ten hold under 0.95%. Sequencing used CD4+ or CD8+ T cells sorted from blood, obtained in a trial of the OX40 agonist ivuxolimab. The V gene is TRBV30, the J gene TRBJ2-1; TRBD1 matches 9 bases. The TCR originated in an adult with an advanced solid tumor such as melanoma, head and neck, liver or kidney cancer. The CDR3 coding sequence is TGTGCCTGGAGCGCGGACAGGGGCTACAATGAGCAGTTCTTC. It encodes CAWSADRGYNEQFF.